This T cell receptor beta chain was documented in a study of cytomegalovirus exposure and HLA in healthy donors. Study findings and constraints: What a later analysis showed was that several of the most significant clusters appeared linked to common viral pathogens.

About this clone: Antigen specificity is unknown.

All donors participated as healthy donors of bone marrow. Primers for the PCR totalled 60 Vbeta and 13 Jbeta. Only in-frame clones appear in the TCRdb table, and some are missing; sequencing was by immunoSEQ multiplex PCR. This table has 210,000 or so clones, around 89% appearing once. The sequenced material came from PBMCs. This clonotype originated in a young woman in good health and CMV-seronegative.

The CDR3 nucleotides are TGTGCCAGCAGCTCCGCGGCCCTGCAAGAGACCCAGTACTTC. This sequence encodes CASSSAALQETQYF. The V gene is TRBV7-9, the J gene TRBJ2-5; D ambiguous. Trimming shortened V by 4 bases and J by 2 bases, and 11 bases separated the two germline ends. Per germline, CDR1 SEHNR and CDR2 FQNEAQ (reference sequence). There are 14 residues in the CDR3.